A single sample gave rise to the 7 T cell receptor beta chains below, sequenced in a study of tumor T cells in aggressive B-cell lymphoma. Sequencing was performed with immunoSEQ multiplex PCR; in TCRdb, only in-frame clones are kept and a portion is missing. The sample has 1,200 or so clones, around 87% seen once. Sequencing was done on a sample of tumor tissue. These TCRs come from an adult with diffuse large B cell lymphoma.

CDR3 sequence (DNA): TGTGCCAGCAGCCAACCATACAATGAGCAGTTCTTC. Translating it yields CASSQPYNEQFF. The chain carries TRBV14 and TRBJ2-1; no clear D gene. The CDR3 sequence is 12 residues long. Germline CDR1 SGHDN, CDR2 FVKESK. The ends were cut back, 2 bases at V and 4 bases at J, with 3 bases in the middle.

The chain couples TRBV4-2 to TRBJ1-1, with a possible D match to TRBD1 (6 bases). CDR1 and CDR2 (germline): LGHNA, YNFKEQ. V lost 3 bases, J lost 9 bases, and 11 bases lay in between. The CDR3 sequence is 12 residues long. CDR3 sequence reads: CASSQSGTKAFF. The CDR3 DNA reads TGTGCCAGCAGCCAGTCCGGGACAAAAGCTTTCTTT.

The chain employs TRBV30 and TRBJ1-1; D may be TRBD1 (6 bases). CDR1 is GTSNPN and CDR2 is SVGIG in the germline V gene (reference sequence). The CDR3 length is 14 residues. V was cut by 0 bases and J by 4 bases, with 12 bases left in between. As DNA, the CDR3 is TGTGCCTGGAGTGTAGGGGGGGCTGGCACTGAAGCTTTCTTT. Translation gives CAWSVGGAGTEAFF.

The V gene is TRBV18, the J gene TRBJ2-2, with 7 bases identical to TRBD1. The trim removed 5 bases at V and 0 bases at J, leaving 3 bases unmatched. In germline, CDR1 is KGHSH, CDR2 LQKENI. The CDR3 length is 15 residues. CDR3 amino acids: CASSGDRANTGELFF. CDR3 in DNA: TGTGCCAGCTCAGGCGACAGGGCGAACACCGGGGAGCTGTTTTTT.

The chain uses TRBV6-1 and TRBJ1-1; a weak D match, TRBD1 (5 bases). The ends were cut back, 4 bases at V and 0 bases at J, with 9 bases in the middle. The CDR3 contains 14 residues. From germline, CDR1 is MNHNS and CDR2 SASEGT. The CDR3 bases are TGTGCCAGCAGTGTAGACAGAATGAACACTGAAGCTTTCTTT. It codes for CASSVDRMNTEAFF.

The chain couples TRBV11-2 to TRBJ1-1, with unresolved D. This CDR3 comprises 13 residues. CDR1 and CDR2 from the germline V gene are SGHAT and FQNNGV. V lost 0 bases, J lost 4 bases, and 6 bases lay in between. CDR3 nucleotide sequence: TGTGCCAGCAGCTTAGAACAGCTCACTGAAGCTTTCTTT. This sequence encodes CASSLEQLTEAFF.

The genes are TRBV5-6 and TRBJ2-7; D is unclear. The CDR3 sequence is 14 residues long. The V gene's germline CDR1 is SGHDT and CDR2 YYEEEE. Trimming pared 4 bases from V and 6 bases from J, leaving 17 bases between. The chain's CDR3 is CASSLSATGSEQYF. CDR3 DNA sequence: TGTGCCAGCAGCCTTTCGGCCACGGGTTCCGAGCAGTACTTC.